This T cell receptor (beta chain) appears in the sequencing data of a study of T cell responses to AZD1222 COVID-19 vaccine. Study-level points and caveats: A rise in Spike-specific TCR breadth and depth followed two AZD1222 doses. Possibly, clonal diversity was underestimated; donors were largely white British and included more females.

CDR1 LGHNA and CDR2 YSLEER come from the germline V gene. The J segment lost 0 bases and the V segment lost 4 bases, leaving 0 bases of the junction unmatched. CDR3 length equals 15 residues. Regarding this clone: Antigen specificity is unknown.

Generated by immunoSEQ multiplex PCR, the TCRdb table keeps only in-frame clones and is missing some. The sample has about 53,000 clones, approximately 84% seen once; the top ten hold roughly a quarter. The source is an adult in good health. This material consisted of peripheral blood, taken on day 0 of AZD1222 vaccination. The chain joins TRBV4-3 to TRBJ2-6; 7 positions agree with TRBD2. CDR3 protein: CASSPGGSGANVLTF. The CDR3 region has the DNA TGCGCCAGCAGCCCGGGGGGCTCTGGGGCCAACGTCCTGACTTTC.